This is a list of T cell receptor beta chains from one sample in a study of control samples from healthy donors and cancer patients. Assay: immunoSEQ multiplex PCR; the TCRdb copy retains only in-frame clones and omits some. The sample includes around 180,000 clones, more than 90% seen only once; the top ten take roughly 2%. Sequencing was carried out using blood. Receptor source: a middle-aged woman in good health. Each CDR3 is given with its conserved first and last residue. D genes are given only for firm matches. The size field is filled for only some rows; it gives once, few, many or a size class.

size	V	length	D	J	DNA	CDR3
.	TRBV25-1	17	TRBD1	TRBJ2-5	TGTGCCAGCAGTCTCTTAAGGGGGACAGGGGGATTAGAGACCCAGTACTTC	CASSLLRGTGGLETQYF
.	TRBV5-4	16	TRBD1	TRBJ1-1	TGTGCCAGCAGCTTGACCAACAGGGGGGACGGGACTGAAGCTTTCTTT	CASSLTNRGDGTEAFF
.	TRBV2	16	.	TRBJ2-1	TGTGCCAGCAGTGCCTGGGGTCTCCTAGGGGGGAATGAGCAGTTCTTC	CASSAWGLLGGNEQFF
.	TRBV14	14	.	TRBJ2-4	TGTGCCAGCAGCCAGGGACATGGGGGAAACATTCAGTACTTC	CASSQGHGGNIQYF
.	TRBV5-1	14	TRBD1	TRBJ1-1	TGCGCCAGCAGCGAGGACAGGGGAAACACTGAAGCTTTCTTT	CASSEDRGNTEAFF
.	TRBV28	15	.	TRBJ2-7	TGTGCCAGCAGTCAAAATCCTACACAGAAGTACGAGCAGTACTTC	CASSQNPTQKYEQYF
.	TRBV10-1	16	TRBD1	TRBJ2-7	TGCGCCAGCAGTGAGAAACAGGGGCCCTTTTCCTACGAGCAGTACTTC	CASSEKQGPFSYEQYF
.	TRBV3-1/TRBV3-2	16	.	TRBJ1-1	TGTGCCAGCAGAACTCGGACAGACGATATGAACACTGAAGCTTTCTTT	CASRTRTDDMNTEAFF
.	TRBV7-2	13	.	TRBJ1-5	TGTGCCAGCAGCTTAGTTAAGGGGCAGCCCCAGCATTTT	CASSLVKGQPQHF
.	TRBV13	14	.	TRBJ1-1	TGTGCCAGCAGAATCGCGGGTCTGAACACTGAAGCTTTCTTT	CASRIAGLNTEAFF
once	TRBV5-1	13	.	TRBJ1-2	TGCGCCAGCAGCTTGGTAGGGTCCGCTGGCTACACCTTC	CASSLVGSAGYTF
.	TRBV6-4	14	.	TRBJ1-1	TGTGCCAGCAGTGACTCGATGGGGGGCACTGAAGCTTTCTTT	CASSDSMGGTEAFF
.	TRBV27	13	.	TRBJ2-2	TGTGCCAGCAGTTTCTTGGGAGAGGGGGAGCTGTTTTTT	CASSFLGEGELFF
.	TRBV19	15	.	TRBJ1-5	TGTGCCAGTAGTGTCATCACAGGGAGTGGTCAGCCCCAGCATTTT	CASSVITGSGQPQHF
.	TRBV27	15	TRBD1	TRBJ1-6	TGTGCCACCGGATCAGGGGGTCTGACTAATTCACCCCTCCACTTT	CATGSGGLTNSPLHF
.	TRBV11-1	15	.	TRBJ1-1	TGTGCCAGCAGCCGAGGAACATCTCGGGCCACTGAAGCTTTCTTT	CASSRGTSRATEAFF
.	TRBV18	14	.	TRBJ1-5	TGTGCCAGCTCACAGGCTGGGAAGGATCAGCCCCAGCATTTT	CASSQAGKDQPQHF
.	TRBV5-5	15	.	TRBJ2-5	TGTGCCAGCACCCCCGGGCGGGGGCCGGGGGAGACCCAGTACTTC	CASTPGRGPGETQYF
.	TRBV6-5	14	.	TRBJ2-5	TGTGCCAGCAGCCCCGCCGGCCGTCAAGAGACCCAGTACTTC	CASSPAGRQETQYF
.	TRBV2	14	.	TRBJ1-2	TGTGCCAGCAGTGACTGGACAAAGCCCTATGGCTACACCTTC	CASSDWTKPYGYTF
.	TRBV5-1	16	TRBD2	TRBJ2-2	TGCGCCAGCAGCTTACTAGCGGGGGAACACACCGGGGAGCTGTTTTTT	CASSLLAGEHTGELFF
.	TRBV3-1/TRBV3-2	17	TRBD2	TRBJ2-3	TGTGCCAGCAGCCACGTCGCTAGCGGGGGGATAGCAGATACGCAGTATTTT	CASSHVASGGIADTQYF
.	TRBV2	16	.	TRBJ1-4	TGTGCCAGCAGTGACGTAGACACTGCTACTGATGAAAAACTGTTTTTT	CASSDVDTATDEKLFF
.	TRBV5-4	15	.	TRBJ1-3	TGTGCCAGCAGCTTGGATTCGAGACCTGGAAACACCATATATTTT	CASSLDSRPGNTIYF
.	TRBV25-1	13	.	TRBJ1-2	TGTGCCAGCGGGGGGGATTATAACTATGGCTACACCTTC	CASGGDYNYGYTF
once	TRBV5-4	15	TRBD1	TRBJ2-1	TGTGCCAGCAGCCGTGGGAGACAGGGGGGGAATGAGCAGTTCTTC	CASSRGRQGGNEQFF